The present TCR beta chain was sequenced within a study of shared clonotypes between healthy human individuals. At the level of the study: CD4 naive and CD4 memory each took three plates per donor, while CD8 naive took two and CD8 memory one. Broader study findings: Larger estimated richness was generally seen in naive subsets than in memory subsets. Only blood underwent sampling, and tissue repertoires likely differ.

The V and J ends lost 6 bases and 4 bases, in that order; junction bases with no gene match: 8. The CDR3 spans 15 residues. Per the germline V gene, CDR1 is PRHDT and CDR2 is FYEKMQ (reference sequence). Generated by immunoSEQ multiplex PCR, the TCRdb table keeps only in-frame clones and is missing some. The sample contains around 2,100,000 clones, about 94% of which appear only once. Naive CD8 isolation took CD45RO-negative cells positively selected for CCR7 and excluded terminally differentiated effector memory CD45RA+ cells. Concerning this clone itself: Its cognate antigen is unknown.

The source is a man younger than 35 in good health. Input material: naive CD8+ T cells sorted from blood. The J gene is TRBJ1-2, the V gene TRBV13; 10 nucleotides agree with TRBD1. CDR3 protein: CASRSGTGVPYGYTF. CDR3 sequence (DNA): TGTGCCAGCAGATCCGGGACAGGGGTCCCCTATGGCTACACCTTC.